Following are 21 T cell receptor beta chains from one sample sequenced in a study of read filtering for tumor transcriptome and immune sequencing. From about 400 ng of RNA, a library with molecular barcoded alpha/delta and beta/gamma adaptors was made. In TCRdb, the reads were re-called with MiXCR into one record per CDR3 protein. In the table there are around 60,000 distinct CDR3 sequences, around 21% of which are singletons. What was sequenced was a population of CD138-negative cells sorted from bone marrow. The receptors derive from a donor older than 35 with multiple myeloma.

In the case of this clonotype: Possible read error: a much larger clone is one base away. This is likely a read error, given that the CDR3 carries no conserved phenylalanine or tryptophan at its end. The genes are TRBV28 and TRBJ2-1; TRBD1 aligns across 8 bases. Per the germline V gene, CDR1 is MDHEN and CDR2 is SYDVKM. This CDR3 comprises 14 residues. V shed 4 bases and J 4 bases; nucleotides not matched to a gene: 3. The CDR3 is CASSYYRGYNEQFS. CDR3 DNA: TGTGCCAGCAGTTACTACAGGGGGTACAATGAGCAGTTCTCC.

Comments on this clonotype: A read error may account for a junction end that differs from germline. CDR3: CAGSRSVNTEAFF. As DNA, the CDR3 is TGTGCCGGCAGCCGATCGGTGAACACTGAAGCTTTCTTT. This chain joins TRBV5-6 and TRBJ1-1; D unclear. The CDR3 is 13 amino acids. CDR1 SGHDT and CDR2 YYEEEE come from the germline V gene.

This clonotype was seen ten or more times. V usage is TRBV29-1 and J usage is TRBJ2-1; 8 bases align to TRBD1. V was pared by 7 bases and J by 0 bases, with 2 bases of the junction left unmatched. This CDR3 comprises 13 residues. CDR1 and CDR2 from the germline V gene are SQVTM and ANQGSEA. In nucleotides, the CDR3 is TGCAGCGGCGGGACAGGCTCCTACAATGAGCAGTTCTTC. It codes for CSGGTGSYNEQFF.

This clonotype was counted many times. The CDR3 here is CASSIGRTGNTGELFF. In nucleotides, the CDR3 is TGTGCCAGTAGTATAGGTCGGACAGGGAACACCGGGGAGCTGTTTTTT. The chain carries TRBV19 and TRBJ2-2, with 7 nucleotides matching TRBD1. The length of the CDR3 is 16 residues. From germline, CDR1 is LNHDA and CDR2 SQIVND (reference sequence). V gave up 1 base and J gave up 1 base; unmatched junction bases: 3.

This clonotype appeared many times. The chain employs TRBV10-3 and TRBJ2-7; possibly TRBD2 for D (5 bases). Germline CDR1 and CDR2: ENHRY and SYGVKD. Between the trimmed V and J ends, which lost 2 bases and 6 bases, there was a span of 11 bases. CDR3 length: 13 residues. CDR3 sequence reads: CAISEGAEGEQYF. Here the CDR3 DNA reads TGTGCCATCAGTGAGGGAGCTGAGGGCGAGCAGTACTTC.

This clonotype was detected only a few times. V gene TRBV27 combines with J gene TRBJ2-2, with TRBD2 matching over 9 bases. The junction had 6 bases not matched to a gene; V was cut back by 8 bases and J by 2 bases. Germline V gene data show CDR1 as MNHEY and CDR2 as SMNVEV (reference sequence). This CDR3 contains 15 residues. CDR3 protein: CASRLAERNTGELFF. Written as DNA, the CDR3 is TGTGCCAGCCGACTAGCGGAGAGAAACACCGGGGAGCTGTTTTTT.

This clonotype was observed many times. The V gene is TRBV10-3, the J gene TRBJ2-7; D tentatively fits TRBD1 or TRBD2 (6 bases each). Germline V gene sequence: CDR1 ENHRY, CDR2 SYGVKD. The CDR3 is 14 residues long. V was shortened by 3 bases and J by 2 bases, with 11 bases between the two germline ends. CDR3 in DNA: TGTGCCATCAGTGACAACGGGGGCCCCTACGAGCAGTACTTC. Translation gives CAISDNGGPYEQYF.

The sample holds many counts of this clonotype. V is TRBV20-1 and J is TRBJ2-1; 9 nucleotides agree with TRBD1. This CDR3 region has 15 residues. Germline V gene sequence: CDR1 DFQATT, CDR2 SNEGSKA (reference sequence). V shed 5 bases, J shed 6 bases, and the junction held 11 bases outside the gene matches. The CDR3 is CSASPGTGSINEQFF. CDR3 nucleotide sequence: TGCAGTGCTTCGCCCGGGACAGGGTCTATCAATGAGCAGTTCTTC.

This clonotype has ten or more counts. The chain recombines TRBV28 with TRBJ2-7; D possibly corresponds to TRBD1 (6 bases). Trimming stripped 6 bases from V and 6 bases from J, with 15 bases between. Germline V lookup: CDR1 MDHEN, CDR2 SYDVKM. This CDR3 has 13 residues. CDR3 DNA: TGTGCCAGCAGCGAACAGGGAGTTCGCGAGCAGTACTTC. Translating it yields CASSEQGVREQYF.

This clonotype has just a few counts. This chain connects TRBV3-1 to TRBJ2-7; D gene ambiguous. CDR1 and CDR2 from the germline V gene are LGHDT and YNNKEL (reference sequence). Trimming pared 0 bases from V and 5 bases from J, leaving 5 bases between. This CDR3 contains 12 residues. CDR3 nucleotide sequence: TGTGCCAGCAGCCAAGAGGGCCACGAGCAGTACTTC. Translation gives CASSQEGHEQYF.

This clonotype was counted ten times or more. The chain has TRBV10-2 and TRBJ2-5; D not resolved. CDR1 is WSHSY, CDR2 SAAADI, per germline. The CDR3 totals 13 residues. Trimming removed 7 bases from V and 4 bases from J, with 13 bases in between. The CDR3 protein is CASTSEKRETQYF. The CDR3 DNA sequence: TGCGCCAGCACGTCGGAGAAGCGAGAGACCCAGTACTTC.

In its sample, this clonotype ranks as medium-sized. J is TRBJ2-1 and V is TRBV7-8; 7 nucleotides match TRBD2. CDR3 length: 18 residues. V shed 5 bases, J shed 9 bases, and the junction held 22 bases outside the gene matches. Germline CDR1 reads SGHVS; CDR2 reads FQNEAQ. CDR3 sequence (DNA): TGTGCCAGCAGCCCCGCCGCCACAAGCGGGATTGGGCCAGTTGAGCAGTTCTTC. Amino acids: CASSPAATSGIGPVEQFF.

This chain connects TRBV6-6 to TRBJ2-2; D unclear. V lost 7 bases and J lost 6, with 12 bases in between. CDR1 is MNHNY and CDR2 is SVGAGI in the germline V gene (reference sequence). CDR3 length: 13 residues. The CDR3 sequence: CASNTPAAGELFF. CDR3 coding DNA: TGTGCCAGCAACACCCCGGCGGCCGGGGAGCTGTTTTTT.

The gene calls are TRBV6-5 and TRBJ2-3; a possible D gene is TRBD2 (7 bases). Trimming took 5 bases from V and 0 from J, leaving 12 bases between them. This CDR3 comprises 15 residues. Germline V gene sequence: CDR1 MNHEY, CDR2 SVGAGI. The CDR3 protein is CASSRGGPSTDTQYF. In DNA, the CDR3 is TGTGCCAGCAGTAGGGGGGGGCCTAGCACAGATACGCAGTATTTT.

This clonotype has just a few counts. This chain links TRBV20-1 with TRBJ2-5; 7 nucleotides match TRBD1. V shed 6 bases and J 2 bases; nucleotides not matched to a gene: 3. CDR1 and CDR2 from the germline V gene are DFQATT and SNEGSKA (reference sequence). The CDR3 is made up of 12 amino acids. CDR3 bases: TGCAGTGCACGGACAGGTCAAGAGACCCAGTACTTC. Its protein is CSARTGQETQYF.

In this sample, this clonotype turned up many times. The CDR3 protein is CASSLDNRGFGEAFF. DNA of the CDR3: TGTGCCAGCAGCTTAGATAACAGGGGATTTGGTGAAGCTTTCTTT. The gene calls are TRBV7-2 and TRBJ1-1; 7 positions match TRBD1. V was clipped by 1 base and J by 7 bases; unmatched bases: 9. Per the germline V gene, CDR1 is SGHTA and CDR2 is FQGNSA. The CDR3 spans 15 residues. Full variable domain (missing parts from reference TRBV7-2 and TRBJ1-1): GAGVSQSPSNKVTEKGKDVELRCDPISGHTALYWYRQSLGQGLEFLIYFQGNSAPDKSGLPSDRFSAERTGGSVSTLTIQRTQQEDSAVYLCASSLDNRGFGEAFFGQGTRLTVV.

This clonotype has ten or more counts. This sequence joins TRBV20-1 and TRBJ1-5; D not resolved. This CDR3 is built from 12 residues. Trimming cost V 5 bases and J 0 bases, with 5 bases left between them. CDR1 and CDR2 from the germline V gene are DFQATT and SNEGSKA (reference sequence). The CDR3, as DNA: TGCAGTGCTCAGTATAGCAATCAGCCCCAGCATTTT. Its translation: CSAQYSNQPQHF.

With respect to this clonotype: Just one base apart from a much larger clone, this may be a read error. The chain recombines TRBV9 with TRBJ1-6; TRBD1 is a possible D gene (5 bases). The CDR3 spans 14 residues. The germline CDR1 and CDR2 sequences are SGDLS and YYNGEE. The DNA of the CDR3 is TGTGCCAGCAGCGGGGGCGGGTCCCCTTCACCCCCCCACTTT. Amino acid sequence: CASSGGGSPSPPHF. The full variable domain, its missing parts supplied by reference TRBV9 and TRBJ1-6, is DSGVTQTPKHLITATGQRVTLRCSPRSGDLSVYWYQQSLDQGLQFLIQYYNGEERAKGNILERFSAQQFPDLHSELNLSSLELGDSALYFCASSGGGSPSPPHFGNGTRLTVT.

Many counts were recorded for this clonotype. The CDR3 reads CASSLANRGEAFF. The CDR3 nucleotides read TGTGCCAGCAGCTTGGCCAACAGGGGTGAAGCTTTCTTT. V usage is TRBV5-4 and J usage is TRBJ1-1; 7 bases are shared with TRBD1. CDR1 SGHNT and CDR2 YYREEE come from the germline V gene (reference sequence). The CDR3 covers 13 residues. J lost 7 bases, V lost 0 bases, and 3 bases had no gene match. Complete variable domain (other parts from reference TRBV5-4 and TRBJ1-1): ETGVTQSPTHLIKTRGQQVTLRCSSQSGHNTVSWYQQALGQGPQFIFQYYREEENGRGNFPPRFSGLQFPNYSSELNVNALELDDSALYLCASSLANRGEAFFGQGTRLTVV.

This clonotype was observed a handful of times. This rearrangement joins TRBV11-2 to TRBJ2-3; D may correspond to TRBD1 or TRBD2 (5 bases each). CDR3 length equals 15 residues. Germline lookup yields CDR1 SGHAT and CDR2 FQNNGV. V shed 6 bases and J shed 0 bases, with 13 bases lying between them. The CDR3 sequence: CASSRDGTSTDTQYF. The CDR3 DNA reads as TGTGCCAGCAGTCGGGACGGTACTAGCACAGATACGCAGTATTTT.

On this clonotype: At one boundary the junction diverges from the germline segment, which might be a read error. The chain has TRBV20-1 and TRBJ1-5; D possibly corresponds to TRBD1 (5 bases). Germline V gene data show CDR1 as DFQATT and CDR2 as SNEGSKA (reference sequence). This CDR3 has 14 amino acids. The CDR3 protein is CSAPARGNNQLQHF. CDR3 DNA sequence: TGCAGTGCTCCTGCCCGGGGGAACAATCAGCTCCAGCATTTT.